A single sample is the source of the 19 T cell receptor beta chains below, sequenced in a study of Ad26.COV2.S vaccination and SARS-CoV-2 variants. Treatment specified: around 19 received Ad26.COV2.S at low or high dose, single or two shots; 5 received placebo; per-sample allocation not given. The study sampled participants on day 63 after the first vaccine or placebo injection. Libraries were prepared by immunoSEQ multiplex PCR; TCRdb keeps only in-frame clonotypes and omits some of them. The sample has around 450,000 clones; about nine tenths are singletons. The source was peripheral blood, collected in a trial of Ad26.COV2.S vaccine versus placebo. Receptors were obtained from a person aged 18-65 years who received the Ad26.COV2.S COVID-19 vaccine or a placebo.

The chain combines TRBV6-5 with TRBJ2-3; 13 bases line up with TRBD2. This CDR3 region has 15 residues. Germline CDR1 MNHEY, CDR2 SVGAGI. Trimming took 5 bases from V and 6 from J; bases not matched to a gene: 5. The CDR3 bases are TGTGCCAGCAGTAGACTAGCGGGAGGTTACGATACGCAGTATTTT. Its translation is CASSRLAGGYDTQYF.

The chain recombines TRBV5-1 with TRBJ2-1; TRBD2 might be the D (5 bases). The V gene lost 2 bases and the J gene lost 5 bases, with 11 bases spanning the gap. This CDR3 has 14 amino acids. Germline CDR1 and CDR2: SGHRS and YFSETQ. CDR3 amino acids: CASSFRGGDNEQFF. CDR3 nucleotide sequence: TGCGCCAGCAGCTTTCGGGGTGGGGACAATGAGCAGTTCTTC.

J is TRBJ2-5 and V is TRBV7-2, with D perhaps TRBD1 (5 bases). The CDR3 spans 15 residues. V was pared by 2 bases and J by 5 bases, with 15 bases between. Germline CDR1 reads SGHTA; CDR2 reads FQGNSA. The CDR3 nucleotides are TGTGCCAGCAGCTTACGATCAGGGAAGGTGGAGACCCAGTACTTC. Translated: CASSLRSGKVETQYF.

The CDR3 reads CAILRTGSNNEQFF. Here the CDR3 DNA reads TGTGCCATTCTGAGGACAGGGTCTAACAATGAGCAGTTCTTC. The chain uses TRBV10-3 and TRBJ2-1; TRBD1 matches 8 bases. J was trimmed by 5 bases and V by 9 bases; bases with no gene match: 9. Germline V CDR1 and CDR2: ENHRY, SYGVKD. This CDR3 has 14 residues.

V and J are TRBV18 and TRBJ1-4, with D unresolved. With 6 bases removed from V and 3 bases from J, the gap between germline ends came to 20 bases. Germline V gene sequence: CDR1 KGHSH, CDR2 LQKENI. The CDR3 length is 17 residues. In nucleotides, the CDR3 is TGTGCCAGCTCGCGCCAACCCCTGGTGGAGGCTAATGAAAAACTGTTTTTT. Amino acid sequence: CASSRQPLVEANEKLFF.

The table lists this clone with a count of one. The chain couples TRBV27 to TRBJ2-7; D may match TRBD1 or TRBD2 (6 bases each). CDR1 MNHEY and CDR2 SMNVEV come from the germline V gene (reference sequence). Trimming took 5 bases from V and 2 from J, leaving 19 bases between them. This CDR3 is 16 amino acids long. DNA for the CDR3: TGTGCCAGCAGTCCCCTTGGGGGGCCCACCACCTACGAGCAGTACTTC. It translates to CASSPLGGPTTYEQYF.

The V call is TRBV2, the J call TRBJ1-5; D remains unclear. Deletions cut 6 bases from V and 1 base from J, with 10 bases between. From germline, CDR1 is SNHLY and CDR2 FYNNEI. CDR3 length: 14 residues. CDR3 sequence reads: CASRGGISNQPQHF. CDR3 DNA sequence: TGTGCCAGCAGGGGAGGGATAAGCAATCAGCCCCAGCATTTT.

The chain recombines TRBV5-1 with TRBJ2-3; D ambiguous. Germline-derived CDR1 and CDR2 are SGHRS and YFSETQ. V lost 5 bases, J lost 1 base, and 11 bases lay in between. CDR3 size: 14 residues. The CDR3 coding sequence is TGCGCCAGCAGGGTTAGTGTTGGCACAGATACGCAGTATTTT. Its translation: CASRVSVGTDTQYF.

The J gene is TRBJ2-6, the V gene TRBV30; D gene uncertain. The V end was cut by 2 bases, the J end by 2 bases, with 10 bases between. The CDR3 totals 15 residues. CDR1 and CDR2 from the germline V gene are GTSNPN and SVGIG (reference sequence). Here the CDR3 reads CAWSSARAGANVLTF. CDR3 nucleotide sequence: TGTGCCTGGAGTTCCGCACGGGCTGGGGCCAACGTCCTGACTTTC.

V gene TRBV7-2 combines with J gene TRBJ2-7; D remains unclear. CDR3 length equals 13 residues. The ends were cut back, 5 bases at V and 7 bases at J, with 15 bases in the middle. Germline V CDR1 and CDR2: SGHTA, FQGNSA. The CDR3 bases are TGTGCCAGCAGCGCCCAGAGTATGGGTGAGCAGTACTTC. It codes for CASSAQSMGEQYF.

The chain employs TRBV5-1 and TRBJ2-7; 11 bases map to TRBD1. CDR1 is SGHRS, CDR2 YFSETQ, per germline. Unmatched junction bases numbered 4, after V lost 0 bases and J lost 5 bases. The CDR3 runs 15 residues. The CDR3 coding sequence is TGCGCCAGCAGCTTGGGGACAGGGGGCGTCAACGAGCAGTACTTC. Translated: CASSLGTGGVNEQYF.

The gene calls are TRBV4-3 and TRBJ2-1; 11 nucleotides match TRBD2. After removal of 5 bases from V and 6 bases from J, the junction contained 6 bases not matched to a gene. The CDR3 consists of 15 residues. Looked up from germline, CDR1 is LGHNA and CDR2 is YSLEER. The CDR3 sequence is CASSTLAGGPNEQFF. CDR3 bases: TGCGCCAGCAGCACATTAGCGGGAGGGCCCAATGAGCAGTTCTTC.

The rearrangement joins TRBV7-8 to TRBJ2-7, with D possibly being TRBD1 (5 bases). This CDR3 has 14 residues. The V and J ends lost 5 bases and 3 bases respectively, with 14 bases between them. CDR1 and CDR2 from the germline V gene are SGHVS and FQNEAQ. The CDR3 nucleotides read TGTGCCAGCAGCCCCTGGGGCAGATTCTACGAGCAGTACTTC. Its protein product is CASSPWGRFYEQYF.

The chain is built from TRBV4-1 and TRBJ1-1; 9 nucleotides line up with TRBD1. Per the germline V gene, CDR1 is MGHRA and CDR2 is YSYEKL. The CDR3 has 15 residues. J lost 3 bases, V lost 4 bases, and 6 bases had no gene match. CDR3 region: CASSPWDREHTEAFF. For the CDR3, the DNA is TGCGCCAGCAGCCCGTGGGACAGGGAACACACTGAAGCTTTCTTT.

The chain links TRBV10-3 to TRBJ2-1; 14 positions match TRBD2. The J segment lost 8 bases and the V segment lost 6 bases, leaving 3 bases of the junction unmatched. Germline V gene sequence: CDR1 ENHRY, CDR2 SYGVKD. This CDR3 comprises 14 residues. Here the CDR3 DNA reads TGTGCCATCAGGGGACTAGCGGGAGTGGATGAGCAGTTCTTC. Translated, it gives CAIRGLAGVDEQFF.

This rearrangement joins TRBV6-1 to TRBJ2-1; D call uncertain. This CDR3 comprises 16 residues. Trimming took 1 base from V and 2 from J, leaving 12 bases between them. Germline-derived CDR1 and CDR2 are MNHNS and SASEGT. The CDR3 DNA reads as TGTGCCAGCAGTGAAGAGGAGCCAATCACCTACAATGAGCAGTTCTTC. Translation: CASSEEEPITYNEQFF.

The V call is TRBV2, the J call TRBJ2-1; possibly TRBD1 for D (6 bases). CDR3 length: 15 residues. Trimming took off 8 bases at V and 6 bases at J, with 20 bases between the two ends. Germline values: CDR1 SNHLY, CDR2 FYNNEI. The chain's CDR3 is CASSPGHPRINEQFF. In DNA, the CDR3 is TGTGCCAGCTCCCCGGGACACCCAAGGATCAATGAGCAGTTCTTC.

This chain links TRBV2 with TRBJ2-7; D is ambiguous. Trimming stripped 7 bases from V and 7 bases from J, with 11 bases between. Germline lookup yields CDR1 SNHLY and CDR2 FYNNEI. The CDR3 extends over 11 amino acids. CDR3 DNA sequence: TGTGCCAGCACAAAAGCTAGGGAGCAGTACTTC. Translating it yields CASTKAREQYF.

As concerns this clone: A much larger clonotype is one base distant, so this may be a read error. The sample holds other DNA sequences that translate to the same CDR3. The gene calls are TRBV6-4 and TRBJ2-2; no clear D. The germline V gene has CDR1 MRHNA and CDR2 SNTAGT. This CDR3 is built from 13 residues. The V end lost 3 bases, the J end lost 2 bases, and 4 bases lay between the germline ends. The CDR3: CASSEGNTGELFF. The CDR3 bases are TGTGCCAGCAGTGAGGGTAACACCGGGGAGCTGTTTTTT.